This T cell receptor (beta chain) is drawn from a study of cytomegalovirus exposure and HLA in healthy donors. This CDR3 has 17 residues. Germline V CDR1 and CDR2: GTSNPN, SVGIG (reference sequence). Trimming cost V 3 bases and J 4 bases, with 23 bases left between them. Researchers ran the PCR with 60 Vbeta and 13 Jbeta primers. Sequencing used immunoSEQ multiplex PCR; TCRdb keeps in-frame clones, though not all of them. The table lists about 130,000 clones, around 72% of them singletons. This chain connects TRBV30 to TRBJ2-3; D perhaps matches TRBD2 (7 bases). The TCR originated in a human donor in good health. Source material: PBMCs. Here the CDR3 reads CAWRGGPLGPSPDTQYF. The CDR3 DNA follows: TGTGCCTGGAGGGGGGGGCCCCTAGGCCCTTCCCCAGATACGCAGTATTTT.